This T cell receptor beta chain was identified during a study of blood T cell repertoires in COVID-19. For the study at large: Italy, Spain and the United States were the sources of the convalescent and acute COVID-19 samples. In each case, the material was cDNA or gDNA derived from T cells, B-cell-depleted T cells, or PBMCs.

This CDR3 has 16 residues. Trimming stripped 0 bases from V and 6 bases from J, with 17 bases between. Germline CDR1 reads MNHEY; CDR2 reads SVGAGI. In the authors' methods: Amplification with reference gene primers provided the estimates of nucleated cell counts. The method was immunoSEQ multiplex PCR; TCRdb's version includes in-frame clones alone and lacks a portion of them. D and trimming come from the DNA, and the V and J calls and clone size come from that table. The sample lists approximately 190,000 clones, 80% to 90% occurring once. The material sequenced was peripheral blood. This clonotype was obtained from a man between 65 and 85 years old with active or convalescent COVID-19. This chain connects TRBV6-5 to TRBJ1-2; D is ambiguous. In DNA, the CDR3 is TGTGCCAGCAGTTACTCGACTCCGGCGGCTGCAGATGGCTACACCTTC. It translates to CASSYSTPAAADGYTF.